This T cell receptor beta chain was sequenced in a study of regulatory T cells in long-lasting Graves disease. V lost 2 bases and J lost 5, with 22 bases in between. This CDR3 has 17 amino acids. Germline V gives CDR1 ENHRY, CDR2 SYGVKD. Both iRepertoire HTBI primers and Arm-PCR of CDR3 regions were used to build the TCR beta libraries. TCRdb ran MiXCR on the multiplex PCR reads and lists one entry per CDR3 protein. The repertoire holds over 400,000 distinct CDR3 sequences, with 14% as singletons. Time point defined: newly diagnosed GD, antithyroid drugs for less than 3 months. Preparation of the TCR library used RNA extracted from PBMCs. It was by American Thyroid Association guidelines that Graves' disease was diagnosed. This clonotype showed up many times. The sample was also linked to a second study, of T cells in Graves' hyperthyroidism and ophthalmopathy. From that second work: TCR CDR3 underwent first-round RT-PCR with the HTBI primer set.

Sequencing used peripheral blood mononuclear cells (PBMCs), obtained at new diagnosis, from a patient treated with antithyroid drugs. The chain carries TRBV10-3 and TRBJ2-7; D gene ambiguous. The clonotype was recovered from a woman aged 50 to 60 with Graves disease. CDR3 amino acids: CAISEGESAPTMHEQYF. The CDR3 region has the DNA TGTGCCATCAGTGAGGGCGAGTCAGCGCCAACCATGCACGAGCAGTACTTC.